A single sample gave rise to the 30 T cell receptor beta chains below, sequenced in a study of cytomegalovirus exposure and HLA in healthy donors. PCR primers comprised 60 Vbeta and 13 Jbeta primers. Sequenced by immunoSEQ multiplex PCR; TCRdb stores in-frame clones only, minus some. Here the sample spans fewer than 150,000 clones, 82% being singletons. Sequenced sample: PBMCs. These TCRs come from a male donor in good health and CMV-seronegative.

This chain connects TRBV19 to TRBJ2-1; D call uncertain. This CDR3 has 14 residues. CDR1 is LNHDA, CDR2 SQIVND, per germline (reference sequence). V was shortened by 5 bases and J by 0 bases, with 8 bases between the two germline ends. CDR3 DNA: TGTGCCAGTAGTCTCGCAGACTCCTACAATGAGCAGTTCTTC. Protein sequence: CASSLADSYNEQFF.

About this clone: Compared with germline, one end of the junction differs, possibly owing to a read error. V and J are TRBV7-9 and TRBJ2-7; 7 nucleotides agree with TRBD2. The CDR3 is 14 residues long. Per the germline V gene, CDR1 is SEHNR and CDR2 is FQNEAQ (reference sequence). The DNA of the CDR3 is TGTTCCAGCAGCTTAGTAGCAGCGGGGTACGAGCAGTACTTC. It codes for CSSSLVAAGYEQYF. The variable domain in full, with the rest retrieved from reference TRBV7-9 and TRBJ2-7, is DTGVSQNPRHKITKRGQNVTFRCDPISEHNRLYWYRQTLGQGPEFLTYFQNEAQLEKSRLLSDRFSAERPKGSFSTLEIQRTEQGDSAMYLCSSSLVAAGYEQYFGPGTRLTVT.

The chain uses TRBV4-3 and TRBJ2-2; TRBD1 might be the D (6 bases). Per the germline V gene, CDR1 is LGHNA and CDR2 is YSLEER. CDR3 length equals 15 residues. Trimming took 2 bases from V and 6 from J, leaving 13 bases between them. The CDR3 is CASSQNRVSAGELFF. As DNA, the CDR3 is TGCGCCAGCAGCCAAAACAGGGTTTCGGCCGGGGAGCTGTTTTTT.

The chain uses TRBV19 and TRBJ1-1; 7 bases align to TRBD1. CDR1 is LNHDA, CDR2 SQIVND, per germline (reference sequence). The CDR3 has 14 amino acids. V lost 1 base and J lost 5; bases outside the gene matches: 4. CDR3 residues: CASSIGQGRTEAFF. The DNA of the CDR3 is TGTGCCAGTAGTATAGGACAGGGAAGGACTGAAGCTTTCTTT. The variable domain in full, completed from reference TRBV19 and TRBJ1-1, reads DGGITQSPKYLFRKEGQNVTLSCEQNLNHDAMYWYRQDPGQGLRLIYYSQIVNDFQKGDIAEGYSVSREKKESFPLTVTSAQKNPTAFYLCASSIGQGRTEAFFGQGTRLTVV.

This chain uses TRBV6-1 with TRBJ2-2, with 11 positions matching TRBD2. The CDR3 is 14 residues long. From germline, CDR1 is MNHNS and CDR2 SASEGT. V was clipped by 11 bases and J by 7 bases; unmatched bases: 9. In DNA form, the CDR3 reads TGTGCCGGAAGACTAGCGGGAAGGGTCGGGGAGCTGTTTTTT. Its protein product is CAGRLAGRVGELFF.

The V gene is TRBV7-9, the J gene TRBJ2-3; D is perhaps TRBD2 (6 bases). This CDR3 has 15 residues. Germline CDR1 and CDR2: SEHNR and FQNEAQ (reference sequence). V was cut by 5 bases and J by 5 bases, with 17 bases left in between. The CDR3 coding sequence is TGTGCCAGCAGCCTTTGGGGGGTCTTAGGAGATACGCAGTATTTT. It is translated as CASSLWGVLGDTQYF.

DNA for the CDR3: TGTGCCAGCAGTTTAGGCGGTCAACCATTCTCGAACGAGCAGTACTTC. It specifies CASSLGGQPFSNEQYF. V is TRBV27 and J is TRBJ2-7; D unresolved. This CDR3 has 16 amino acids. Trimming removed 2 bases at V and 5 bases at J, with 19 bases between. Germline CDR1 and CDR2: MNHEY and SMNVEV (reference sequence).

The gene calls are TRBV5-6 and TRBJ2-1, with 7 bases lining up with TRBD1. The germline V gene has CDR1 SGHDT and CDR2 YYEEEE. The V gene end was trimmed by 4 bases and the J gene end by 8 bases; junction bases not matched to a gene: 9. The length of the CDR3 is 14 residues. This CDR3 is CASSQGDSVDEQFF. CDR3 bases: TGTGCCAGCAGCCAGGGGGATTCTGTGGATGAGCAGTTCTTC.

This rearrangement joins TRBV2 to TRBJ1-6; TRBD1 matches 7 bases. CDR1 is SNHLY, CDR2 FYNNEI, per germline. The junction had 7 bases not matched to a gene; V was cut back by 7 bases and J by 10 bases. The CDR3 consists of 13 residues. CDR3 region: CASTLAGGSPLHF. CDR3 in DNA: TGTGCCAGCACTTTGGCAGGGGGATCACCCCTCCACTTT.

J is TRBJ2-2 and V is TRBV11-1, with 9 nucleotides matching TRBD2. The CDR3 extends over 17 amino acids. J gave up 3 bases and V 3 bases, and 8 bases lay outside the gene matches. The germline V gene has CDR1 SGHAT and CDR2 FQDESV (reference sequence). CDR3 amino acids: CASSFSGSAEYTGELFF. CDR3 coding DNA: TGTGCCAGCAGCTTTAGCGGGAGCGCGGAATACACCGGGGAGCTGTTTTTT. Variable domain in full (rest from reference TRBV11-1 and TRBJ2-2): EAEVAQSPRYKITEKSQAVAFWCDPISGHATLYWYRQILGQGPELLVQFQDESVVDDSQLPKDRFSAERLKGVDSTLKIQPAELGDSAMYLCASSFSGSAEYTGELFFGEGSRLTVL.

The chain has TRBV19 and TRBJ2-7; a weak D match, TRBD1 (5 bases). Between the trimmed V and J ends, which lost 1 base and 5 bases, there was a span of 9 bases. Germline V gene sequence: CDR1 LNHDA, CDR2 SQIVND (reference sequence). This CDR3 is built from 13 residues. Here the CDR3 DNA reads TGTGCCAGTAGTATAGGGGGCGCCAACGAGCAGTACTTC. Its translation is CASSIGGANEQYF.

This clone showed up just a few times. This chain connects TRBV5-6 to TRBJ1-1; 9 bases fit TRBD1. V was clipped by 4 bases and J by 5 bases; unmatched bases: 3. The germline V gene has CDR1 SGHDT and CDR2 YYEEEE. This CDR3 region has 13 residues. The CDR3 here is CASSVDRGTEAFF. In DNA, the CDR3 is TGTGCCAGCAGCGTGGACAGGGGAACTGAAGCTTTCTTT. Full variable domain (remainder filled in from reference TRBV5-6 and TRBJ1-1): DAGVTQSPTHLIKTRGQQVTLRCSPKSGHDTVSWYQQALGQGPQFIFQYYEEEERQRGNFPDRFSGHQFPNYSSELNVNALLLGDSALYLCASSVDRGTEAFFGQGTRLTVV.

The chain carries TRBV11-1 and TRBJ2-1, with D possibly TRBD2 on 7 matching bases. CDR3 length: 15 amino acids. Trimming shortened V by 5 bases and J by 4 bases, and 15 bases separated the two germline ends. Germline assignment: CDR1 SGHAT and CDR2 FQDESV (reference sequence). CDR3 loop: CASSPSGGSYNEQFF. Here the CDR3 DNA reads TGTGCCAGCAGCCCCTCGGGGGGCTCGTACAATGAGCAGTTCTTC.

The rearrangement joins TRBV9 to TRBJ2-1; 8 positions match TRBD2. CDR3 length: 16 amino acids. V lost 3 bases, J lost 4 bases, and 9 bases stayed unmatched. Germline V CDR1 and CDR2: SGDLS, YYNGEE. The CDR3 sequence is CASSASSGLGYNEQFF. DNA of the CDR3: TGTGCCAGCAGCGCATCTTCGGGACTAGGGTACAATGAGCAGTTCTTC.

This chain uses TRBV7-9 with TRBJ2-2; no clear D. The CDR3 extends over 14 amino acids. Germline assignment: CDR1 SEHNR and CDR2 FQNEAQ (reference sequence). Deletions cut 3 bases from V and 7 bases from J, with 12 bases between. The CDR3 DNA sequence: TGTGCCAGCAGCTTGGCTCAAATGATCGGGGAGCTGTTTTTT. Its translation: CASSLAQMIGELFF.

The CDR3 region is CASSQGQPNSPLHF. CDR3 DNA sequence: TGCGCCAGCAGCCAAGGACAGCCTAATTCACCCCTCCACTTT. The rearrangement uses TRBV4-3 and TRBJ1-6; D might be TRBD1 (5 bases). CDR1 and CDR2 (germline): LGHNA, YSLEER. The CDR3 has 14 residues. With 1 base removed from V and 6 bases from J, the gap between germline ends came to 7 bases.

V gene TRBV4-2 combines with J gene TRBJ2-3; D gene unclear. CDR1 is LGHNA and CDR2 is YNFKEQ in the germline V gene. The CDR3 has 15 residues. With 0 bases removed from V and 2 bases from J, the gap between germline ends came to 9 bases. The DNA for the CDR3 is TGTGCCAGCAGCCAAGATTTGGGCACCACAGATACGCAGTATTTT. It specifies CASSQDLGTTDTQYF.

This clone was seen only once. CDR3 DNA sequence: TGTGCTAGTGGTCTATCTGGTGGATCGGGTCACGAGCAGTACTTC. Translation gives CASGLSGGSGHEQYF. The rearrangement uses TRBV12-5 and TRBJ2-7; D not resolved. Germline CDR1 reads LGHNT; CDR2 reads FRNRAP. V lost 5 bases to trimming and J lost 5 bases, with 19 bases between them. The CDR3 runs to 15 residues.

This clone has just one count. The chain employs TRBV7-2 and TRBJ2-3; possible D gene TRBD1, 6 bases. Trimming cost V 0 bases and J 1 base, with 8 bases left between them. The CDR3 is 15 residues long. Germline CDR1 and CDR2: SGHTA and FQGNSA. CDR3 sequence (DNA): TGTGCCAGCAGCTTAGCGGACAGCCGCACAGATACGCAGTATTTT. Translating gives CASSLADSRTDTQYF.

This chain's CDR3 is CASSVAANSRGGAHEQFF. The CDR3 DNA reads TGTGCCAGCAGCGTAGCGGCAAATTCGAGAGGGGGCGCCCATGAGCAGTTCTTC. This chain uses TRBV9 with TRBJ2-1; 7 bases fit TRBD1. The CDR3 runs 18 residues. The germline gives CDR1 SGDLS, CDR2 YYNGEE. V lost 0 bases to trimming and J lost 8 bases; unmatched junction nucleotides: 17.

The chain employs TRBV4-3 and TRBJ2-2, with D tentatively TRBD1 (5 bases). CDR3 length equals 16 residues. The V gene lost 0 bases and the J gene lost 4 bases, with 12 bases spanning the gap. Germline values: CDR1 LGHNA, CDR2 YSLEER. The CDR3 bases are TGCGCCAGCAGCCAAGATGGGCAGGGTGGCACCGGGGAGCTGTTTTTT. This gives the protein CASSQDGQGGTGELFF.

V gene TRBV27 combines with J gene TRBJ2-7; TRBD2 is a possible D gene (5 bases). There are 16 residues in the CDR3. From germline, CDR1 is MNHEY and CDR2 SMNVEV (reference sequence). The V end was cut by 4 bases, the J end by 3 bases, with 19 bases between. CDR3 nucleotides: TGTGCCAGCAGTTCCCCTCCGCGGTCCCGGGGCTACGAGCAGTACTTC. Translating gives CASSSPPRSRGYEQYF.

The rearrangement uses TRBV5-4 and TRBJ2-2; no reliable D call. The CDR3 is 14 amino acids. V lost 3 bases to trimming and J lost 0 bases, with 6 bases between them. CDR1 and CDR2 from the germline V gene are SGHNT and YYREEE (reference sequence). The CDR3 DNA reads as TGTGCCAGCAGCTACGGTGCGAACACCGGGGAGCTGTTTTTT. It yields the protein CASSYGANTGELFF.

The V call is TRBV5-4, the J call TRBJ2-1, with 14 positions matching TRBD2. The CDR3 totals 16 residues. Germline V gene sequence: CDR1 SGHNT, CDR2 YYREEE (reference sequence). V trimming: 3 bases; J trimming: 9 bases; junction bases outside the gene matches: 8. The CDR3 nucleotides are TGTGCCAGCAGCTCGAAGACTAGCGGGAGGGAGGCTGAGCAGTTCTTC. Translation: CASSSKTSGREAEQFF.

The chain has TRBV27 and TRBJ2-7; maybe TRBD1 (6 bases). The CDR3 length is 13 residues. CDR1 is MNHEY, CDR2 SMNVEV, per germline (reference sequence). The germline V and J ends were trimmed by 4 bases and 4 bases, with 11 bases remaining between them. Here the CDR3 reads CASSSGQTYEQYF. The CDR3 nucleotides read TGTGCCAGCAGTTCCGGACAGACATACGAGCAGTACTTC.

Points on this clone: This specimen includes other DNA sequences encoding the same CDR3. This chain links TRBV27 with TRBJ1-6; no firm D call. The germline V gene has CDR1 MNHEY and CDR2 SMNVEV (reference sequence). The CDR3 is made up of 12 amino acids. Trimming shortened V by 4 bases and J by 7 bases, and 5 bases separated the two germline ends. CDR3 loop: CASSYSNSPLHF. Here the CDR3 DNA reads TGTGCCAGCAGTTACTCCAATTCACCCCTCCACTTT.

The chain combines TRBV11-2 with TRBJ1-1; D is possibly TRBD1 (5 bases). The ends were cut back, 1 base at V and 1 base at J, with 7 bases in the middle. Germline values: CDR1 SGHAT, CDR2 FQNNGV. The CDR3 consists of 14 residues. CDR3 bases: TGTGCCAGCAGCTTAGGCAGGGCGAACACTGAAGCTTTCTTT. Translating gives CASSLGRANTEAFF.

The rearrangement links TRBV5-6 to TRBJ2-5, with 14 bases lining up with TRBD2. This CDR3 is built from 15 residues. Germline CDR1 reads SGHDT; CDR2 reads YYEEEE. The V segment lost 4 bases and the J segment 4 bases; nucleotides outside the gene matches: 3. The CDR3 loop is CASSLGLAGAETQYF. The CDR3 DNA sequence: TGTGCCAGCAGCCTGGGACTAGCGGGAGCAGAGACCCAGTACTTC.

V usage is TRBV14 and J usage is TRBJ2-7, with 10 bases identical to TRBD1. J gave up 3 bases and V 8 bases, and 4 bases lay outside the gene matches. Per the germline V gene, CDR1 is SGHDN and CDR2 is FVKESK. This CDR3 is 13 amino acids long. The CDR3 spells CASGGQGIYEQYF. The CDR3 bases are TGTGCCAGCGGGGGACAGGGGATCTACGAGCAGTACTTC.

The rearrangement links TRBV7-6 to TRBJ2-7; 10 bases are shared with TRBD1. CDR1 and CDR2 (germline): SGHVS, FNYEAQ. J was trimmed by 6 bases and V by 1 base; bases with no gene match: 6. The CDR3 sequence is 15 residues long. The CDR3 region is CASSLEGQGGREQYF. In DNA form, the CDR3 reads TGTGCCAGCAGCTTAGAAGGACAGGGGGGGCGCGAGCAGTACTTC.